These T cell receptor beta chains were read from a single sample in a study of T cell changes during pregnancy in multiple sclerosis. This table comes from immunoSEQ multiplex PCR, and its TCRdb copy is limited to in-frame clones, with some not included. The sample includes about 55,000 clones, under 95% of them seen just once. This specimen was CD8+ T cells from peripheral blood mononuclear cells, taken in the third trimester of pregnancy. Source of these receptors: a female donor with multiple sclerosis, enrolled in a pregnancy study. Each CDR3 is given with its conserved first and last residue. D genes are given only for firm matches. For some rows the clone size is stated as once, few or many, or as a class when expanded; others skip it.

abundance: .
v_gene: TRBV7-8
j_gene: TRBJ2-1
d_gene: .
CDR3aa: CASSLFLHLGGVYNEQFF
CDR3nt: TGTGCCAGCAGCTTATTTCTCCACTTAGGGGGAGTCTACAATGAGCAGTTCTTC

abundance: once
v_gene: TRBV9
j_gene: TRBJ2-7
d_gene: TRBD1
CDR3aa: CASSVGGGAYEQYF
CDR3nt: TGTGCCAGCAGCGTAGGAGGGGGCGCCTACGAGCAGTACTTC

abundance: .
v_gene: TRBV11-2
j_gene: TRBJ2-3
d_gene: TRBD1
CDR3aa: CASSLGSGGIDTQYF
CDR3nt: TGTGCCAGCAGCTTAGGGTCAGGGGGTATAGATACGCAGTATTTT

abundance: .
v_gene: TRBV27
j_gene: TRBJ2-1
d_gene: TRBD1
CDR3aa: CASSLPNTGAIYNEQFF
CDR3nt: TGTGCCAGCAGTTTACCCAACACAGGGGCTATCTACAATGAGCAGTTCTTC

abundance: .
v_gene: TRBV19
j_gene: TRBJ1-1
d_gene: TRBD1
CDR3aa: CASSFAGGINTEAFF
CDR3nt: TGTGCCAGTAGTTTTGCAGGGGGAATTAACACTGAAGCTTTCTTT

abundance: once
v_gene: TRBV10-2
j_gene: TRBJ1-1
d_gene: TRBD1
CDR3aa: CASSPGTGGTEAFF
CDR3nt: TGCGCCAGCAGTCCCGGGACAGGGGGCACTGAAGCTTTCTTT

abundance: .
v_gene: TRBV2
j_gene: TRBJ2-7
d_gene: TRBD2
CDR3aa: CASSDGGLAGEWYEQYF
CDR3nt: TGTGCCAGCAGTGACGGCGGACTAGCGGGAGAGTGGTACGAGCAGTACTTC

abundance: .
v_gene: TRBV13
j_gene: TRBJ2-7
d_gene: .
CDR3aa: CASSTRTASSYEQYF
CDR3nt: TGTGCCAGCAGCACTCGGACTGCGAGCTCCTACGAGCAGTACTTC

abundance: .
v_gene: TRBV6-6
j_gene: TRBJ2-5
d_gene: .
CDR3aa: CASSYPQAPSEETQYF
CDR3nt: TGTGCCAGCAGTTACCCACAGGCCCCATCAGAAGAGACCCAGTACTTC

abundance: .
v_gene: TRBV14
j_gene: TRBJ2-3
d_gene: TRBD2
CDR3aa: CASSLVAGGSGDTQYF
CDR3nt: TGTGCCAGCAGCCTCGTAGCGGGAGGGTCCGGGGATACGCAGTATTTT

abundance: .
v_gene: TRBV18
j_gene: TRBJ1-2
d_gene: .
CDR3aa: CASSPRPGRRGYGYTF
CDR3nt: TGTGCCAGCTCACCTCGTCCGGGGCGGCGGGGCTATGGCTACACCTTC

abundance: .
v_gene: TRBV5-1
j_gene: TRBJ2-1
d_gene: .
CDR3aa: CASSKGQGKRGSSYNEQFF
CDR3nt: TGCGCCAGCAGCAAGGGACAGGGAAAGCGGGGGAGCTCCTACAATGAGCAGTTCTTC

abundance: .
v_gene: TRBV28
j_gene: TRBJ1-2
d_gene: TRBD1
CDR3aa: CASITLDRGEYGYTF
CDR3nt: TGTGCCAGCATCACACTGGACAGGGGAGAATATGGCTACACCTTC

abundance: .
v_gene: TRBV5-1
j_gene: TRBJ2-5
d_gene: TRBD2
CDR3aa: CASSSQTLAVQETQYF
CDR3nt: TGCGCCAGCAGCTCCCAAACCCTAGCGGTACAAGAGACCCAGTACTTC

abundance: .
v_gene: TRBV4-1
j_gene: TRBJ2-5
d_gene: TRBD2
CDR3aa: CASSQLAGEETQYF
CDR3nt: TGCGCCAGCAGCCAACTAGCGGGAGAAGAGACCCAGTACTTC

abundance: .
v_gene: TRBV9
j_gene: TRBJ1-2
d_gene: .
CDR3aa: CASSTSGDINYGYTF
CDR3nt: TGTGCCAGCAGCACCTCGGGGGATATTAACTATGGCTACACCTTC

abundance: .
v_gene: TRBV19
j_gene: TRBJ1-4
d_gene: .
CDR3aa: CASSTTGFAEKLFF
CDR3nt: TGTGCCAGTAGTACGACAGGTTTCGCTGAAAAACTGTTTTTT

abundance: .
v_gene: TRBV4-1
j_gene: TRBJ1-1
d_gene: .
CDR3aa: CASSRSRQLNTEAFF
CDR3nt: TGCGCCAGCAGCCGTTCTAGGCAGCTCAACACTGAAGCTTTCTTT

abundance: .
v_gene: TRBV11-2
j_gene: TRBJ1-1
d_gene: .
CDR3aa: CASSTAGLGNTEAFF
CDR3nt: TGTGCCAGCAGCACCGCGGGCCTCGGGAACACTGAAGCTTTCTTT

abundance: .
v_gene: TRBV28
j_gene: TRBJ2-7
d_gene: TRBD2
CDR3aa: CASSDGREREGYEQYF
CDR3nt: TGTGCCAGCAGCGATGGGCGTGAGCGGGAGGGTTACGAGCAGTACTTC

abundance: .
v_gene: TRBV7-6
j_gene: TRBJ1-2
d_gene: TRBD1
CDR3aa: CASSLLETTGGAGYGYTF
CDR3nt: TGTGCCAGCAGCTTACTAGAAACCACAGGGGGCGCCGGCTATGGCTACACCTTC

abundance: .
v_gene: TRBV4-1
j_gene: TRBJ2-7
d_gene: .
CDR3aa: CASSQERVPFYEQYF
CDR3nt: TGCGCCAGCAGCCAAGAGCGGGTGCCCTTCTACGAGCAGTACTTC

abundance: once
v_gene: TRBV7-8
j_gene: TRBJ2-3
d_gene: .
CDR3aa: CASRSLTGDTQYF
CDR3nt: TGTGCCAGCAGATCGCTGACGGGGGATACGCAGTATTTT

abundance: .
v_gene: TRBV5-4
j_gene: TRBJ2-7
d_gene: TRBD1
CDR3aa: CASSFRTGGDEQYF
CDR3nt: TGTGCCAGCAGCTTCCGGACAGGGGGAGACGAGCAGTACTTC

abundance: once
v_gene: TRBV30
j_gene: TRBJ1-1
d_gene: .
CDR3aa: CAWRQFVAPEAFF
CDR3nt: TGTGCCTGGAGACAGTTTGTGGCTCCTGAAGCTTTCTTT

abundance: few
v_gene: TRBV7-9
j_gene: TRBJ2-7
d_gene: TRBD1
CDR3aa: CASSAGTAPYEQYF
CDR3nt: TGTGCCAGCAGCGCAGGGACAGCCCCCTACGAGCAGTACTTC

abundance: .
v_gene: TRBV2
j_gene: TRBJ2-1
d_gene: TRBD2
CDR3aa: CASSEGNLAGGINEQFF
CDR3nt: TGTGCCAGCAGTGAAGGCAACCTAGCGGGAGGGATAAATGAGCAGTTCTTC

abundance: .
v_gene: TRBV14
j_gene: TRBJ2-7
d_gene: .
CDR3aa: CASSPRAFLTVDESYEQYF
CDR3nt: TGTGCCAGCAGCCCCCGTGCTTTCCTGACAGTTGACGAATCCTACGAGCAGTACTTC

abundance: once
v_gene: TRBV27
j_gene: TRBJ1-2
d_gene: .
CDR3aa: CASSLVGGFGYGYTF
CDR3nt: TGTGCCAGCAGTTTGGTTGGGGGCTTTGGTTATGGCTACACCTTC

abundance: .
v_gene: TRBV7-9
j_gene: TRBJ2-1
d_gene: .
CDR3aa: CASSTEKSSYNEQFF
CDR3nt: TGTGCCAGCAGCACAGAAAAGAGCTCCTACAATGAGCAGTTCTTC

abundance: .
v_gene: TRBV5-6
j_gene: TRBJ2-3
d_gene: .
CDR3aa: CASTPPLTDTQYF
CDR3nt: TGTGCCAGCACCCCCCCCCTCACAGATACGCAGTATTTT

abundance: .
v_gene: TRBV10-2
j_gene: TRBJ2-1
d_gene: .
CDR3aa: CASNGARIFDEQFF
CDR3nt: TGCGCCAGCAATGGCGCTAGGATTTTCGATGAGCAGTTCTTC

abundance: .
v_gene: TRBV18
j_gene: TRBJ1-1
d_gene: .
CDR3aa: CASSGGNTEAFF
CDR3nt: TGTGCCAGCTCCGGCGGGAACACTGAAGCTTTCTTT

abundance: .
v_gene: TRBV19
j_gene: TRBJ1-1
d_gene: TRBD1
CDR3aa: CASRTGGLLEAFF
CDR3nt: TGTGCCAGTCGGACAGGGGGGCTTCTTGAAGCTTTCTTT

abundance: .
v_gene: TRBV4-2
j_gene: TRBJ2-2
d_gene: .
CDR3aa: CASSPQVPDADGELFF
CDR3nt: TGTGCCAGCAGCCCCCAAGTCCCAGATGCTGACGGGGAGCTGTTTTTT

abundance: once
v_gene: TRBV7-9
j_gene: TRBJ2-2
d_gene: .
CDR3aa: CASSFGGTGELFF
CDR3nt: TGTGCCAGCAGCTTCGGAGGCACCGGGGAGCTGTTTTTT

abundance: .
v_gene: TRBV9
j_gene: TRBJ2-7
d_gene: .
CDR3aa: CASSPPGSYEQYF
CDR3nt: TGTGCCAGCAGCCCACCGGGGAGCTACGAGCAGTACTTC

abundance: .
v_gene: TRBV10-2
j_gene: TRBJ1-2
d_gene: TRBD1
CDR3aa: CASSESTEGAYGYTF
CDR3nt: TGCGCCAGCAGTGAGTCGACGGAGGGGGCTTATGGCTACACCTTC

abundance: .
v_gene: TRBV7-8
j_gene: TRBJ2-5
d_gene: .
CDR3aa: CASSLGSRSLQETQYF
CDR3nt: TGTGCCAGCAGCTTGGGTAGCAGATCCTTACAAGAGACCCAGTACTTC

abundance: few
v_gene: TRBV5-6
j_gene: TRBJ2-2
d_gene: TRBD1
CDR3aa: CASSLIGQGRSGELFF
CDR3nt: TGTGCCAGCAGCTTGATCGGACAGGGGCGTAGCGGGGAGCTGTTTTTT